This T cell receptor (beta chain) appears in the sequencing data of a study of blood T cell repertoires in COVID-19. Study information: Spain, Italy and the United States supplied samples that represented acute and convalescent COVID-19.

Germline V gene sequence: CDR1 SGHRS, CDR2 YFSETQ. The CDR3 sequence is 15 residues long. Trimming cost V 1 base and J 4 bases, with 14 bases left between them. TCRdb's table, derived via immunoSEQ multiplex PCR, lists solely in-frame clones and lacks some. The data show some 180,000 clones, 70% to 90% seen once. The clonotype comes from a man aged 45 to 65 with COVID-19, enrolled during active disease. Sequencing was done on a sample of peripheral blood. This sequence joins TRBV5-1 and TRBJ1-1; a possible D gene is TRBD1 (5 bases). The CDR3 region has the DNA TGCGCCAGCAGCTTGCAGGGATCGGTGGGCACTGAAGCTTTCTTT. This gives the protein CASSLQGSVGTEAFF.